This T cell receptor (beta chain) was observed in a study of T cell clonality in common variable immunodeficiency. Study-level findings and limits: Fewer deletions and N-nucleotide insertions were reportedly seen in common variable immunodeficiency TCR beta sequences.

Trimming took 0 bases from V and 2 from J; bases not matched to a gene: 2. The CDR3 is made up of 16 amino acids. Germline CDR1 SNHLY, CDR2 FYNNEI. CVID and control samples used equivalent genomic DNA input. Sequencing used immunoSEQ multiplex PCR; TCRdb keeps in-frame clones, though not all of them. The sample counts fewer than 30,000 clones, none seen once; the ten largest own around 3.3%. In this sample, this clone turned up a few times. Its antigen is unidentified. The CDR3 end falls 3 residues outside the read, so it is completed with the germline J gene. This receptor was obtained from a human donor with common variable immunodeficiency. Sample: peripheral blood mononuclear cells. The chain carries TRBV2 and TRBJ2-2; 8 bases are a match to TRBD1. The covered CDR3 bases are TGTGCCAGCAGTGAAGCAGGGACAGGAAACACCGGGGAG. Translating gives CASSEAGTGNTGE. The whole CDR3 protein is CASSEAGTGNTGELFF.